This is a list of T cell receptor beta chains from one sample in a study of response to subunit inactivated influenza vaccine. Each CDR3 protein gets one entry after TCRdb re-called the RT-PCR reads with MiXCR. This sample yields about 480,000 distinct CDR3 sequences, of which 25% are seen a single time; over 1.5% belongs to the top ten. The sequencing here drew on CD4+ T cells sorted from PBMCs, taken more than 4 days after vaccination. The origin of the receptors is a man between 45 and 60 years old who received an inactivated influenza vaccine. The CDR3 runs from the conserved cysteine through the conserved F or W. D genes are given only for firm matches. Clone size is stated in some rows and not others, as once, few, many or a class when expanded.

clone_size,v_call,j_call,d_call,cdr3_nt,cdr3_aa
-,TRBV20-1,TRBJ1-5,TRBD1,TGCAGTGCTAAACAGGGGGCCGGCAATCAGCCCCAGCATTTT,CSAKQGAGNQPQHF
-,TRBV14,TRBJ1-5,-,TGTGCCAGCAGCCAAATGAGCAATCAGCCCCAGCATTTT,CASSQMSNQPQHF
many,TRBV10-3,TRBJ1-5,-,TGTGCCATCAGTGAAGGGTTAGGGGAGACTCAGCCCCAGCATTTT,CAISEGLGETQPQHF
few,TRBV7-9,TRBJ2-1,-,TGTGCCAGCAGCCCGAAGGAGGCGAGCTCCTACAATGAGCAGTTCTTC,CASSPKEASSYNEQFF
-,TRBV4-2,TRBJ2-2,-,TGTGCCAGCAGCCCTTCCCAGGGTTTCCCGAACACCGGGGAGCTGTTTTTT,CASSPSQGFPNTGELFF
few,TRBV29-1,TRBJ2-1,-,TGCAGCGTCCAGCCGTACAATGAGCAGTTCTTC,CSVQPYNEQFF
few,TRBV7-9,TRBJ1-2,-,TGTGCCAGCAGCTTAGGCGTGGACTCCCGAGAGGGCTACACCTTC,CASSLGVDSREGYTF
few,TRBV5-1,TRBJ2-1,TRBD1,TGCGCCAGCAGCTTGCTCCCCGGACAGGGGCTTAATGAGCAGTTCTTC,CASSLLPGQGLNEQFF
-,TRBV20-1,TRBJ2-3,-,TGCAGTGCTAGGCGCGGGGCTAGCACAGATACGCAGTATTTT,CSARRGASTDTQYF
-,TRBV6-2/TRBV6-3,TRBJ1-1,-,TGTGCCAGCAGTTCTTTTTTTCAGGGATGGACTGAAGCTTTCTTT,CASSSFFQGWTEAFF